This T cell receptor beta chain was observed in a study of beta chain features in type 1 diabetes. Purity exceeded 95% in all sorted populations. Study-level results: Shortening of TCRB CDR3s, moderate but significant, appeared in all four CD4+ subsets of Type 1 diabetes patients.

Every isolated RNA sample was fully reverse transcribed, so sequencing captured expressed TCRB transcripts. Generated by immunoSEQ multiplex PCR, the TCRdb table keeps only in-frame clones and is missing some. The table shows a few hundred thousand clones, with around an eighth occurring only once. Germline CDR1 and CDR2: SGHTA and FQGNSA. V shed 0 bases and J 3 bases; nucleotides not matched to a gene: 0. The CDR3 is 14 amino acids. A note on this clone: Antigen: not known. Other DNA variants within this sample encode the same CDR3.

This TCR was sampled from a woman aged 18-30 years with type 1 diabetes. The specimen was naive CD4+ T cells from blood. The V call is TRBV7-2, the J call TRBJ2-3; 7 nucleotides line up with TRBD2. In nucleotides, the CDR3 is TGTGCCAGCAGCTTAGCGGGAGGGACAGATACGCAGTATTTT. This sequence encodes CASSLAGGTDTQYF.